This note documents a single T cell receptor (beta chain) sequence. Its cognate antigen is unknown. This specimen comes from a study of T-cell memory formation after mild COVID-19. On the study more broadly: The study found TCR clusters largely donor specific. Study outcomes and limitations: Some SARS-CoV-2-responding clones were already detected in memory before infection. Among CD4+ contracting clones, most were CM and EM, and CD8+ ones EMRA.

TCRdb independently ran MiXCR on the 5' RACE reads; one entry per CDR3 protein. The sample lists just over 400,000 distinct CDR3 sequences, less than 25% occurring once. Germline trimming cut 4 bases from V and 2 bases from J; bases unmatched to any gene: 14. The CDR3 consists of 20 residues. The germline V gene has CDR1 SGHRS and CDR2 YFSETQ. This clonotype originated in an adult woman who had mild COVID-19 (a few samples of this study predate the infection). Cell type and time point are not known. The sample comprised PBMCs or a T cell subset sorted from them (not recorded which). This chain connects TRBV5-1 to TRBJ2-3, with 15 bases matching TRBD2. The CDR3 DNA sequence: TGCGCCAGCAGCCCGGGGAGAGGACTAGCGGGAGGGTTGCCCACAGATACGCAGTATTTT. Its translation is CASSPGRGLAGGLPTDTQYF.